This T cell receptor (beta chain) derives from a study of Ad26.COV2.S vaccination and SARS-CoV-2 variants. Study context: Ad26.COV2.S arm of COV1001 included the donor. Ad26.COV2.S, an intramuscular injection, was given once or twice 56 days apart. Study outcomes and limitations: Vaccinated and placebo-treated recipients had similar non-spike TCR breadth.

This CDR3 has 13 amino acids. V dropped 2 bases and J dropped 4 bases, with 9 bases sitting between them. Germline CDR1 and CDR2: SGHRS and YFSETQ. A remark on this clone: Antigen unknown.

Sequencing was performed with immunoSEQ multiplex PCR; in TCRdb, only in-frame clones are kept and a portion is missing. The sample contains 300,000 to 500,000 clones, approximately 86% of which appear only once. Treatment specified: around 19 received Ad26.COV2.S at low or high dose, single or two shots; roughly 5 received placebo; per-sample allocation not given. It was on day 63 after the first vaccine or placebo injection that samples were taken. This receptor was obtained from a person between 18 and 59 years old who received the Ad26.COV2.S COVID-19 vaccine or a placebo. This chain joins TRBV5-1 and TRBJ1-2; D not resolved. The sample in question was peripheral blood, obtained in a trial of Ad26.COV2.S vaccine versus placebo. This CDR3 is CASSFGRLYGYTF. CDR3 in DNA: TGCGCCAGCAGCTTCGGCAGGCTCTATGGCTACACCTTC.